This entry is about one T cell receptor beta chain. Methods used by the authors: Quantification of nucleated cells was approximated via reference gene primer amplification. Method: immunoSEQ multiplex PCR; TCRdb's copy keeps in-frame clones and lacks some. The V and J calls and clone size are taken from that table; D and trimming were inferred from the DNA. The repertoire holds 30,000 or so clones, with 90% as singletons. This entry is derived from a study of blood T cell repertoires in COVID-19. Across the study: Collection of acute and convalescent COVID-19 samples took place in the United States, Italy and Spain.

From germline, CDR1 is MDHEN and CDR2 SYDVKM. The CDR3 extends over 12 amino acids. V was trimmed by 3 bases and J by 3 bases, leaving 3 bases between them. The sequence was collected from a man between 65 and 85 years old with active or convalescent COVID-19. The chain combines TRBV28 with TRBJ1-3; the D is unclear. The source material was peripheral blood. The CDR3 DNA reads as TGTGCCAGCAGTTTCGTTGGAAACACCATATATTTT. Protein product: CASSFVGNTIYF.